This T cell receptor beta chain derives from a study of beta chain features in type 1 diabetes. As for the study in general: Sorted cell examination encompassed about 110 million cells across all samples. The study, taken as a whole, reports: Type 1 diabetes patients showed fewer insertions and more deletions at VDJ junctions.

V lost 2 bases and J 5 bases, leaving 10 bases between the germline ends. Germline CDR1 reads SGHAT; CDR2 reads FQNNGV. This CDR3 is 14 amino acids long. On this clone itself: The antigen is unknown.

Expressed TCRB transcripts were sequenced, since all the RNA that had been isolated was reverse transcribed. Approximately 3.7 million reads per sample on average were obtained from naive, central memory and regulatory T cell samples. TCRdb's table, derived via immunoSEQ multiplex PCR, lists solely in-frame clones and lacks some. The sample lists over 350,000 clones, over 12% seen once, with 0.019% in the top ten. Sorting that relied on CD45RO/CCR7/CD25/CD127/CD95/CD27 yielded CD4+ naive, central memory, regulatory and stem cell-like memory cells. Sequencing was carried out using naive CD4+ T cells from blood. The receptor comes from a woman between 18 and 30 years old in good health. The chain recombines TRBV11-2 with TRBJ1-3; TRBD1 is a possible D gene (5 bases). CDR3 region: CASSLMGRRNTIYF. CDR3 nucleotide sequence: TGTGCCAGCAGCTTAATGGGGCGGAGAAACACCATATATTTT.